Following are 21 T cell receptor beta chains from one sample sequenced in a study of blood T cell repertoires in COVID-19 (dated by TCRdb to about 2020). The method was the immunoSEQ multiplex PCR assay. TCRdb limited this immuneACCESS table to in-frame rearrangements with V and J called. A share of clones is missing; checked studies link under half to unresolved V genes, and the rest is unexplained. The sample profile shows hundreds of thousands of clones; about 85% of them were found once. Jointly, the top ten make up approximately 8% of the sample. Sequencing was performed on PBMCs or T cells enriched from blood (not recorded which). These receptors were taken from a woman in her sixties who had recovered from COVID-19.

The rearrangement joins TRBV5-4 to TRBJ2-3; tentatively, D is TRBD2 (6 bases). Trimming stripped 4 bases from V and 4 bases from J, with 16 bases between. CDR3 length: 15 amino acids. CDR1 is SGHNT, CDR2 YYREEE, per germline (reference sequence). The CDR3 nucleotides read TGTGCCAGCAGCCAACTAGCTATAGGGGCAGATACGCAGTATTTT. It encodes CASSQLAIGADTQYF.

The chain employs TRBV27 and TRBJ2-1; TRBD2 agrees at 8 bases. Germline V gives CDR1 MNHEY, CDR2 SMNVEV (reference sequence). CDR3 length equals 11 residues. The V and J ends lost 5 bases and 10 bases, in that order; junction bases with no gene match: 1. DNA for the CDR3: TGTGCCAGCAGTAGCGGGGGCGAGCAGTTCTTC. Protein: CASSSGGEQFF.

This clone showed up just once. The DNA for the CDR3 is TGTGCCATCAGTGAAGAACAGGGCGGCAATGAGCAGTTCTTC. This gives the protein CAISEEQGGNEQFF. The chain combines TRBV10-3 with TRBJ2-1; a possible D gene is TRBD1 (6 bases). Between the trimmed V and J ends, which lost 3 bases and 6 bases, there was a span of 12 bases. This CDR3 is built from 14 residues. The V gene's germline CDR1 is ENHRY and CDR2 SYGVKD.

CDR3 sequence: CASSLGGVLGDTQYF. CDR3 coding DNA: TGTGCCAGCAGCTTAGGGGGGGTCTTGGGAGATACGCAGTATTTT. The chain links TRBV11-2 to TRBJ2-3; the D gene is possibly TRBD2 (6 bases). Germline CDR1 reads SGHAT; CDR2 reads FQNNGV. The CDR3 is made up of 15 amino acids. V lost 1 base to trimming and J lost 5 bases, with 13 bases between them.

The rearrangement links TRBV19 to TRBJ1-5, with a possible D match to TRBD1 (5 bases). CDR3 size: 16 residues. Germline V gene lookup returns CDR1 LNHDA and CDR2 SQIVND (reference sequence). Deletions cut 0 bases from V and 4 bases from J, with 13 bases between. CDR3 DNA: TGTGCCAGTAGTATAGATCTGGGGCAGTTAAATCAGCCCCAGCATTTT. Translating it yields CASSIDLGQLNQPQHF. The variable domain in full, completed from reference TRBV19 and TRBJ1-5, reads DGGITQSPKYLFRKEGQNVTLSCEQNLNHDAMYWYRQDPGQGLRLIYYSQIVNDFQKGDIAEGYSVSREKKESFPLTVTSAQKNPTAFYLCASSIDLGQLNQPQHFGDGTRLSIL.

The chain uses TRBV5-1 and TRBJ2-1; 11 positions match TRBD2. This CDR3 has 16 amino acids. Germline V gene data show CDR1 as SGHRS and CDR2 as YFSETQ. V was clipped by 1 base and J by 5 bases; unmatched bases: 5. The CDR3: CASSLPTSGGNNEQFF. CDR3 coding DNA: TGCGCCAGCAGCTTGCCCACTAGCGGGGGCAACAATGAGCAGTTCTTC.

The rearrangement links TRBV3-1 (or the pseudogene TRBV3-2) to TRBJ1-2; D gene unclear. Trimming removed 8 bases at V and 3 bases at J, with 10 bases between. The V gene's germline CDR1 is LGHDT and CDR2 YNNKEL (reference sequence). The length of the CDR3 is 12 residues. Here the CDR3 reads CASWQAYYGYTF. Written as DNA, the CDR3 is TGTGCCAGCTGGCAGGCGTACTATGGCTACACCTTC.

This chain links TRBV5-4 with TRBJ2-1; D is perhaps TRBD2 (5 bases). Germline V gives CDR1 SGHNT, CDR2 YYREEE (reference sequence). Between the trimmed V and J ends, which lost 4 bases and 9 bases, there was a span of 17 bases. There are 14 residues in the CDR3. The CDR3 nucleotides read TGTGCCAGCAGCCCGGGGTTACGTGCGCCTGAGCAGTTCTTC. This translates into CASSPGLRAPEQFF.

The chain recombines TRBV5-5 with TRBJ1-2; 9 positions agree with TRBD1. Germline CDR1 reads SGHKS; CDR2 reads YYEKEE (reference sequence). The CDR3 covers 13 residues. J gave up 6 bases and V 3 bases, and 3 bases lay outside the gene matches. The CDR3 loop is CASSWGQGHGYTF. As DNA, the CDR3 is TGTGCCAGCAGCTGGGGACAGGGCCATGGCTACACCTTC.

The rearrangement joins TRBV29-1 to TRBJ2-1, with 11 positions matching TRBD1. The CDR3 has 14 amino acids. V was clipped by 7 bases and J by 7 bases; unmatched bases: 9. Germline-derived CDR1 and CDR2 are SQVTM and ANQGSEA. CDR3 sequence: CSAGRTGGANEQFF. CDR3 in DNA: TGCAGCGCCGGACGGACAGGGGGCGCGAATGAGCAGTTCTTC.

The rearrangement joins TRBV27 to TRBJ1-4, with D tentatively TRBD1 (5 bases). The CDR3 has 20 residues. CDR1 MNHEY and CDR2 SMNVEV come from the germline V gene (reference sequence). Trimming removed 3 bases at V and 0 bases at J, with 23 bases between. The CDR3, as DNA: TGTGCCAGCAGTTTCCAGGGCTTGCAAGAGGCTCAGACAACTAATGAAAAACTGTTTTTT. This gives the protein CASSFQGLQEAQTTNEKLFF.

The V call is TRBV6-5, the J call TRBJ2-7; 11 bases fit TRBD1. V was clipped by 6 bases and J by 6 bases; unmatched bases: 7. This CDR3 has 14 amino acids. Looked up from germline, CDR1 is MNHEY and CDR2 is SVGAGI. CDR3 in DNA: TGTGCCAGCAGGGCGTCGGGGACAGGGGGCGAGCAGTACGTC. This gives the protein CASRASGTGGEQYV.

The V gene is TRBV5-1, the J gene TRBJ1-2, with 9 bases fitting TRBD1. Germline V gene lookup returns CDR1 SGHRS and CDR2 YFSETQ. With 0 bases clipped from V and 4 bases from J, the junction kept 10 bases outside the gene matches. CDR3 length: 17 residues. The CDR3 sequence: CASSLGGTGTRSYGYTF. The CDR3 DNA follows: TGCGCCAGCAGCTTGGGGGGGACAGGGACCAGGTCCTATGGCTACACCTTC. The full variable domain, in which reference TRBV5-1 and TRBJ1-2 provide the parts outside the CDR3, is KAGVTQTPRYLIKTRGQQVTLSCSPISGHRSVSWYQQTPGQGLQFLFEYFSETQRNKGNFPGRFSGRQFSNSRSEMNVSTLELGDSALYLCASSLGGTGTRSYGYTFGSGTRLTVV.

The rearrangement uses TRBV19 and TRBJ2-6; D possibly corresponds to TRBD1 (5 bases). V lost 8 bases and J lost 0, with 11 bases in between. Germline V CDR1 and CDR2: LNHDA, SQIVND (reference sequence). CDR3 length: 15 amino acids. CDR3 nucleotides: TGTGCCAGTGGGAAAACAGGCTCTGGGGCCAACGTCCTGACTTTC. It is translated as CASGKTGSGANVLTF.

The chain employs TRBV6-5 and TRBJ1-2; 8 bases map to TRBD1. The CDR3 consists of 13 residues. CDR1 and CDR2 (germline): MNHEY, SVGAGI. V shed 5 bases, J shed 4 bases, and the junction held 3 bases outside the gene matches. The CDR3 sequence is CASSLTGAYGYTF. The CDR3 DNA sequence: TGTGCCAGCAGTCTGACAGGGGCCTATGGCTACACCTTC.

The V gene is TRBV2, the J gene TRBJ1-2; no clear D. V was shortened by 4 bases and J by 3 bases, with 9 bases between the two germline ends. This CDR3 is built from 13 residues. Germline V CDR1 and CDR2: SNHLY, FYNNEI. This chain's CDR3 is CASSGQIDYGYTF. The CDR3 bases are TGTGCCAGCAGTGGACAAATCGACTATGGCTACACCTTC.

The chain recombines TRBV5-6 with TRBJ2-3, with 9 bases fitting TRBD1. J lost 4 bases, V lost 3 bases, and 6 bases had no gene match. This CDR3 region has 15 residues. Germline V gene data show CDR1 as SGHDT and CDR2 as YYEEEE. CDR3 nucleotide sequence: TGTGCCAGCAGCTACCGGGACAGGGAGGCAGATACGCAGTATTTT. Translation gives CASSYRDREADTQYF.

The J gene is TRBJ1-6, the V gene TRBV27, with 9 bases lining up with TRBD1. The CDR3 length is 14 residues. From germline, CDR1 is MNHEY and CDR2 SMNVEV (reference sequence). The V gene end was trimmed by 6 bases and the J gene end by 11 bases; junction bases not matched to a gene: 8. CDR3 coding DNA: TGTGCCAGCAGCTCGGGACAGGGCAGGACACCCCTCCACTTT. Translating it yields CASSSGQGRTPLHF.

The chain carries TRBV6-2 or TRBV6-3 and TRBJ1-3, with TRBD1 identical over 7 bases. Germline-derived CDR1 and CDR2 are MNHEY and SVGEGT. The trim removed 5 bases at V and 6 bases at J, leaving 7 bases unmatched. The CDR3 is 14 amino acids. In DNA form, the CDR3 reads TGTGCCAGCAGTCTCCAGGGGGATTTAAACACCATATATTTT. Its translation is CASSLQGDLNTIYF.

Here the CDR3 DNA reads TGCGCCAGCAGCTTGGATCCTAGCGGGGGGGCAATAGATACGCAGTATTTT. This translates into CASSLDPSGGAIDTQYF. J is TRBJ2-3 and V is TRBV5-1, with 12 nucleotides matching TRBD2. The CDR3 sequence is 17 residues long. V dropped 0 bases and J dropped 5; count of bases not matched to a gene: 7. CDR1 and CDR2 from the germline V gene are SGHRS and YFSETQ.

The V gene is TRBV7-9, the J gene TRBJ2-4; tentative D call: TRBD2 (5 bases). The CDR3 contains 18 residues. Trimming took off 5 bases at V and 0 bases at J, with 20 bases between the two ends. Germline assignment: CDR1 SEHNR and CDR2 FQNEAQ (reference sequence). The CDR3 protein is CASSPSSAAGQAKNIQYF. The CDR3 nucleotides are TGTGCCAGCAGCCCATCCTCAGCGGCTGGGCAAGCCAAAAACATTCAGTACTTC.